Below, one T cell receptor beta chain is given with its context. Its antigen is not known. These donors were members of the roughly 120-subject validation cohort, a group separate from the approximately 640-subject first cohort. The data are from a study of cytomegalovirus exposure and HLA in healthy donors. Overall study results and limits: Among TCR beta chains, those listed as cytomegalovirus-associated numbered around 160. Reported performance of the classifier showed diagnosis of cytomegalovirus status with high specificity and sensitivity.

The protocol was immunoSEQ multiplex PCR, while the TCRdb copy is restricted to in-frame clones and leaves out a portion. Among about 220,000 clones listed, roughly 88% were seen once. J gave up 6 bases and V 5 bases, and 12 bases lay outside the gene matches. Germline-derived CDR1 and CDR2 are SGDLS and YYNGEE. CDR3 size: 15 residues. The clonotype comes from a woman in her twenties or thirties in good health and CMV-seropositive. Sequencing used PBMCs. This chain uses TRBV9 with TRBJ1-2; 8 bases are shared with TRBD1. CDR3 DNA sequence: TGTGCCAGCAGGCCCAGACAGGGGAAAAGGGATGGCTACACCTTC. Encoded protein: CASRPRQGKRDGYTF.